This TCR beta chain was found in a study of T cell repertoires in cytomegalovirus infection. This clonotype was detected many times. Antigen specificity is unknown. TCRdb independently ran MiXCR on the reads; one entry per CDR3 protein. The sample consists of some 120,000 distinct CDR3 sequences, about 32% of them appearing once. V was trimmed by 6 bases and J by 1 base, leaving 10 bases between them. The CDR3 totals 13 residues. CDR1 is MDHEN and CDR2 is SYDVKM in the germline V gene. Specimen: CD8+ T cells from cultured PBMCs, collected from culture after CMV antigen stimulation. The sequence was obtained from a human donor in good health (CMV status not recorded). Some clones in this sample may be carry-over from other donors' samples. This sequence joins TRBV28 and TRBJ2-7; no clear D. In DNA form, the CDR3 reads TGTGCCAGCAGGACGGACGGATCCTACGAGCAGTACTTC. Translating gives CASRTDGSYEQYF. The variable domain in full, with the rest retrieved from reference TRBV28 and TRBJ2-7, is DVKVTQSSRYLVKRTGEKVFLECVQDMDHENMFWYRQDPGLGLRLIYFSYDVKMKEKGDIPEGYSVSREKKERFSLILESASTNQTSMYLCASRTDGSYEQYFGPGTRLTVT.